The 21 T cell receptor beta chains in this list originate from one sample, sequenced in a study of blood T cell repertoires in COVID-19. TCRdb's table, derived via immunoSEQ multiplex PCR, lists solely in-frame clones and lacks some. The table has nearly 70,000 clones, about 91% seen once. Sequencing was done on a sample of peripheral blood. Source of these receptors: an older woman with acute or convalescent COVID-19.

This clone was observed a few times. The rearrangement joins TRBV27 to TRBJ1-5; TRBD1 matches 7 bases. This CDR3 has 14 residues. Germline CDR1 MNHEY, CDR2 SMNVEV (reference sequence). Trimming removed 6 bases from V and 7 bases from J; junction bases left unmatched: 9. This CDR3 reads CASSPEGGRQPQHF. CDR3 nucleotides: TGTGCCAGCAGCCCTGAAGGGGGCAGGCAGCCCCAGCATTTT.

The chain combines TRBV7-3 with TRBJ2-3; D possibly corresponds to TRBD2 (6 bases). CDR1 and CDR2 from the germline V gene are SGHTA and FQGTGA. The V end was cut by 5 bases, the J end by 2 bases, with 14 bases between. CDR3 size: 15 residues. The CDR3 spells CASSPVGGNTDTQYF. The CDR3, as DNA: TGTGCCAGCAGCCCCGTCGGGGGTAACACAGATACGCAGTATTTT.

The chain links TRBV6-5 to TRBJ2-7; D is undetermined. CDR1 and CDR2 (germline): MNHEY, SVGAGI. The V gene lost 2 bases and the J gene lost 3 bases, with 17 bases spanning the gap. The CDR3 is 16 residues long. CDR3: CASSYLGGAPNYEQYF. As DNA, the CDR3 is TGTGCCAGCAGTTACCTCGGCGGAGCACCCAACTACGAGCAGTACTTC.

The rearrangement joins TRBV2 to TRBJ2-5; 9 nucleotides match TRBD2. Germline V gives CDR1 SNHLY, CDR2 FYNNEI. The CDR3 length is 15 residues. J lost 9 bases, V lost 6 bases, and 14 bases had no gene match. DNA of the CDR3: TGTGCCAGCAGCGCGACTAGCGGAGGTGCTTGGGCCCAGTACTTC. Translating gives CASSATSGGAWAQYF.

This CDR3 is CATSDRRGENTGELFF. The DNA for the CDR3 is TGTGCCACCAGTGATCGGAGGGGCGAGAACACCGGGGAGCTGTTTTTT. The chain has TRBV24-1 and TRBJ2-2; D may be TRBD2 (6 bases). The ends were cut back, 3 bases at V and 1 base at J, with 11 bases in the middle. This CDR3 region has 16 residues. CDR1 and CDR2 from the germline V gene are KGHDR and SFDVKD.

The V call is TRBV29-1, the J call TRBJ1-1; tentative D call: TRBD1 (6 bases). With 7 bases removed from V and 1 base from J, the gap between germline ends came to 13 bases. The CDR3 extends over 13 amino acids. Germline V CDR1 and CDR2: SQVTM, ANQGSEA. The CDR3 nucleotides are TGCAGCGGCGACAGGAGGTCGAACACTGAAGCTTTCTTT. It is translated as CSGDRRSNTEAFF.

V usage is TRBV18 and J usage is TRBJ2-1, with 11 bases fitting TRBD1. The V gene's germline CDR1 is KGHSH and CDR2 LQKENI. The V segment lost 4 bases and the J segment 6 bases; nucleotides outside the gene matches: 5. The CDR3 runs 15 residues. As DNA, the CDR3 is TGTGCCAGCTCACAGGACAGGGGGCACGGCAATGAGCAGTTCTTC. Translating gives CASSQDRGHGNEQFF.

The chain has TRBV9 and TRBJ2-1; 7 bases are a match to TRBD2. V shed 3 bases, J shed 8 bases, and the junction held 8 bases outside the gene matches. Germline V lookup: CDR1 SGDLS, CDR2 YYNGEE. This CDR3 region has 14 residues. CDR3 in DNA: TGTGCCAGCAGCGAGAGACTAGCACACCATGAGCAGTTCTTC. It translates to CASSERLAHHEQFF.

The table lists this clone with a count of one. CDR3 residues: CASSLGTGPSGNQPQHF. DNA for the CDR3: TGTGCCAGCAGTTTAGGGACAGGCCCCTCAGGCAATCAGCCCCAGCATTTT. The chain has TRBV28 and TRBJ1-5; 8 bases fit TRBD1. The germline gives CDR1 MDHEN, CDR2 SYDVKM. This CDR3 is 17 amino acids long. Trimming cost V 2 bases and J 2 bases; bases outside gene matches: 8. Full variable domain (rest looked up from reference TRBV28 and TRBJ1-5): DVKVTQSSRYLVKRTGEKVFLECVQDMDHENMFWYRQDPGLGLRLIYFSYDVKMKEKGDIPEGYSVSREKKERFSLILESASTNQTSMYLCASSLGTGPSGNQPQHFGDGTRLSIL.

The chain recombines TRBV25-1 with TRBJ1-1; TRBD1 aligns across 10 bases. The trim removed 0 bases at V and 5 bases at J, leaving 9 bases unmatched. Germline-derived CDR1 and CDR2 are MGHDK and SYGVNS. This CDR3 contains 17 residues. The CDR3 DNA reads TGTGCCAGCAGTGAATATGGGATGGACAGGGGGGATACTGAAGCTTTCTTT. Protein product: CASSEYGMDRGDTEAFF.

This rearrangement joins TRBV6-5 to TRBJ2-7, with 9 bases lining up with TRBD2. This CDR3 has 15 amino acids. The germline CDR1 and CDR2 sequences are MNHEY and SVGAGI. With V trimmed by 7 bases and J by 5 bases, 12 bases remained unmatched. The CDR3 DNA reads TGTGCCAGCACCTCAGGGGGTAGCGGGAGTAACGAGCAGTACTTC. Translation gives CASTSGGSGSNEQYF.

The J gene is TRBJ1-4, the V gene TRBV12-3 or TRBV12-4; D not resolved. This CDR3 comprises 13 residues. V was trimmed by 0 bases and J by 8 bases, leaving 7 bases between them. DNA of the CDR3: TGTGCCAGCAGTTTAGCGCCCGGGGAAAAACTGTTTTTT. This codes for CASSLAPGEKLFF.

The V gene is TRBV5-4, the J gene TRBJ1-1, with D possibly matching TRBD1 (6 bases). Trimming took 4 bases from V and 3 from J, leaving 16 bases between them. CDR1 is SGHNT and CDR2 is YYREEE in the germline V gene (reference sequence). The CDR3 spans 15 residues. For the CDR3, the DNA is TGTGCCAGCAGCCCTCGAGGGGGGGTGGACACTGAAGCTTTCTTT. Its protein product is CASSPRGGVDTEAFF.

The chain recombines TRBV28 with TRBJ2-1; TRBD2 agrees at 10 bases. This CDR3 is built from 16 residues. The V and J ends lost 7 bases and 2 bases, in that order; junction bases with no gene match: 8. Germline V lookup: CDR1 MDHEN, CDR2 SYDVKM. CDR3 sequence (DNA): TGTGCCAGCATTCTAGCGGGAGCCGAAGCCTACAATGAGCAGTTCTTC. It yields the protein CASILAGAEAYNEQFF.

This clone was seen only once. This chain links TRBV29-1 with TRBJ2-3, with 10 bases matching TRBD2. Per germline, CDR1 SQVTM and CDR2 ANQGSEA. J was trimmed by 6 bases and V by 7 bases; bases with no gene match: 13. The CDR3 covers 15 residues. The CDR3 sequence: CSASPSSGGSDTQYF. For the CDR3, the DNA is TGCAGCGCGTCTCCGTCTAGCGGGGGTTCCGATACGCAGTATTTT.

This chain links TRBV13 with TRBJ1-1; 8 nucleotides line up with TRBD1. CDR3 length: 15 amino acids. V shed 3 bases and J 5 bases; nucleotides not matched to a gene: 8. CDR1 and CDR2 from the germline V gene are PRHDT and FYEKMQ (reference sequence). The CDR3 protein is CASSFAGQGGTEAFF. The CDR3, as DNA: TGTGCCAGCAGCTTCGCTGGACAGGGCGGGACTGAAGCTTTCTTT.

This clone was observed once. The chain has TRBV4-1 and TRBJ2-7; 10 bases map to TRBD1. The V and J ends lost 2 bases and 3 bases, in that order; junction bases with no gene match: 7. Germline loops: CDR1 MGHRA, CDR2 YSYEKL. The CDR3 extends over 16 amino acids. Written as DNA, the CDR3 is TGCGCCAGCAGCCAACGGACGGGGACAGGGGTCTACGAGCAGTACTTC. Encoded protein: CASSQRTGTGVYEQYF.

The rearrangement joins TRBV7-9 to TRBJ1-1; D is unresolved. CDR1 is SEHNR and CDR2 is FQNEAQ in the germline V gene (reference sequence). This CDR3 comprises 15 residues. The ends were cut back, 2 bases at V and 2 bases at J, with 12 bases in the middle. The CDR3 DNA reads TGTGCCAGCAGCTTAAGCGGAACGCATAACACTGAAGCTTTCTTT. This codes for CASSLSGTHNTEAFF.

The chain carries TRBV15 and TRBJ2-3; TRBD1 is a possible D gene (5 bases). CDR1 and CDR2 (germline): LNHNV, YYDKDF (reference sequence). The ends were cut back, 0 bases at V and 2 bases at J, with 6 bases in the middle. The CDR3 covers 14 residues. This CDR3 reads CATSRDRDTDTQYF. CDR3 nucleotides: TGTGCCACCAGCAGAGACAGGGACACAGATACGCAGTATTTT.

V and J are TRBV27 and TRBJ1-6, with D maybe TRBD1 (5 bases). The CDR3 runs 18 residues. The V and J ends lost 5 bases and 0 bases respectively, with 17 bases between them. Germline V lookup: CDR1 MNHEY, CDR2 SMNVEV (reference sequence). The CDR3 loop reads CASSTRTHSASYNSPLHF. The CDR3 nucleotides read TGTGCCAGCAGTACCCGGACACATTCAGCCTCCTATAATTCACCCCTCCACTTT.

The V and J genes are TRBV30 and TRBJ1-4; D perhaps matches TRBD1 (6 bases). V gave up 5 bases and J gave up 8 bases, with 18 bases separating them. CDR1 and CDR2 (germline): GTSNPN, SVGIG (reference sequence). This CDR3 has 14 residues. The CDR3: CAWGIQGVGEKLFF. Written as DNA, the CDR3 is TGTGCCTGGGGTATACAGGGTGTAGGCGAAAAACTGTTTTTT.